This TCR beta chain was recovered during a study of blood T cell repertoires in COVID-19. On the study more broadly: The samples span acute and convalescent COVID-19 from the United States, Italy and Spain. T cells, B-cell-depleted T cells, or PBMCs supplied cDNA or gDNA.

TCRdb's copy holds only in-frame clones and misses some; the assay was immunoSEQ multiplex PCR. The sample contains about 65,000 clones, approximately 95% of which appear only once. This CDR3 is 16 amino acids long. Germline V gene data show CDR1 as SGHRS and CDR2 as YFSETQ. Trimming cost V 0 bases and J 1 base; bases outside gene matches: 6. Sequenced input: peripheral blood. The chain is built from TRBV5-1 and TRBJ1-1, with 7 positions matching TRBD1. This clonotype was sampled from a man between 65 and 79 years old with active COVID-19. The CDR3 sequence: CASSLVSGTANTEAFF. The CDR3 DNA is TGCGCCAGCAGCTTGGTGTCCGGGACAGCGAACACTGAAGCTTTCTTT.